These 9 T cell receptor beta chains were all obtained from the same sample, sequenced in a study of T cells in Graves' hyperthyroidism and ophthalmopathy. RNA transcripts provided the source from which TCR beta CDR3 regions were amplified. The HTBI primer set was used in a first-round RT-PCR of the TCR CDR3. Using its own MiXCR run on the multiplex PCR reads, TCRdb lists one record per CDR3 protein. The sample lists hundreds of thousands of distinct CDR3 sequences; about 20% were seen once. Sequenced material: blood. These receptors were obtained from a man between 35 and 55 years old with Graves' ophthalmopathy.

CDR3: CASSGGSGYEQYF. In nucleotides, the CDR3 is TGTGCCAGCAGCGGTGGTAGCGGGTACGAGCAGTACTTC. This rearrangement joins TRBV11-2 to TRBJ2-7; 7 nucleotides align to TRBD2. The CDR3 is 13 residues long. Germline CDR1 reads SGHAT; CDR2 reads FQNNGV. Trimming at V came to 5 bases and at J to 4 bases, leaving 5 bases not matched to a gene.

The genes are TRBV29-1 and TRBJ2-5; 12 bases fit TRBD2. The CDR3 is 15 amino acids. CDR1 is SQVTM and CDR2 is ANQGSEA in the germline V gene. V lost 4 bases, J lost 6 bases, and 9 bases stayed unmatched. CDR3 sequence: CSVASLAGGGKTQYF. CDR3 DNA sequence: TGCAGCGTTGCGTCACTAGCGGGGGGCGGGAAGACCCAGTACTTC. The full variable domain, its missing parts supplied by reference TRBV29-1 and TRBJ2-5, is SAVISQKPSRDICQRGTSLTIQCQVDSQVTMMFWYRQQPGQSLTLIATANQGSEATYESGFVIDKFPISRPNLTFSTLTVSNMSPEDSSIYLCSVASLAGGGKTQYFGPGTRLLVL.

As regards this clonotype: The junction differs from germline at one of its ends, possibly a read error. V is TRBV7-9 and J is TRBJ2-7; D not certain. CDR1 and CDR2 from the germline V gene are SEHNR and FQNEAQ (reference sequence). This CDR3 is built from 13 residues. CDR3 coding DNA: TGTGCCAGCAGCTTAGCCGGTTCCTACGAGCATTACTTC. Amino acids: CASSLAGSYEHYF.

This clonotype was detected only a few times. This chain links TRBV14 with TRBJ2-3, with D hard to call. This CDR3 spans 14 amino acids. The V gene's germline CDR1 is SGHDN and CDR2 FVKESK. V lost 4 bases and J 2 bases, leaving 10 bases between the germline ends. The DNA for the CDR3 is TGTGCCAGCAGCCCCAAGAGACTCACAGATACGCAGTATTTT. Translated, it gives CASSPKRLTDTQYF.

This clonotype showed up many times. V gene TRBV6-1 combines with J gene TRBJ1-5; D remains unclear. The V and J ends lost 3 bases and 4 bases respectively, with 10 bases between them. There are 14 residues in the CDR3. The germline V gene encodes CDR1 MNHNS and CDR2 SASEGT. Here the CDR3 reads CASSDRGLNQPQHF. The CDR3 nucleotides read TGTGCCAGCAGTGACCGTGGTTTAAATCAGCCCCAGCATTTT.

There are a few counts of this clonotype. The chain carries TRBV20-1 and TRBJ1-3; the match to TRBD1 covers 8 bases. Trimming took 3 bases from V and 4 from J; bases not matched to a gene: 5. CDR3 length: 14 amino acids. Germline V gene sequence: CDR1 DFQATT, CDR2 SNEGSKA (reference sequence). CDR3 sequence reads: CSARVGTGGNTIYF. In DNA form, the CDR3 reads TGCAGTGCTAGGGTAGGGACAGGCGGAAACACCATATATTTT.

V usage is TRBV20-1 and J usage is TRBJ2-2, with 7 bases matching TRBD1. Germline V lookup: CDR1 DFQATT, CDR2 SNEGSKA (reference sequence). This CDR3 has 14 residues. V was pared by 5 bases and J by 1 base, with 4 bases of the junction left unmatched. CDR3 in amino acids: CSAGGQMNTGELFF. CDR3 nucleotides: TGCAGTGCTGGGGGACAGATGAACACCGGGGAGCTGTTTTTT.

This clonotype has only a few counts. The V and J genes are TRBV7-9 and TRBJ1-4; maybe TRBD1 (6 bases). Germline-derived CDR1 and CDR2 are SEHNR and FQNEAQ (reference sequence). The CDR3 contains 15 residues. V was cut by 1 base and J by 2 bases, with 8 bases left in between. CDR3 sequence (DNA): TGTGCCAGCAGCTTAGGAGACAGGACTAATGAAAAACTGTTTTTT. The encoded protein is CASSLGDRTNEKLFF. The complete variable domain, with remaining parts taken from reference TRBV7-9 and TRBJ1-4, reads DTGVSQNPRHKITKRGQNVTFRCDPISEHNRLYWYRQTLGQGPEFLTYFQNEAQLEKSRLLSDRFSAERPKGSFSTLEIQRTEQGDSAMYLCASSLGDRTNEKLFFGSGTQLSVL.

The chain links TRBV12-3 or TRBV12-4 to TRBJ2-1; D gene ambiguous. Trimming took off 7 bases at V and 5 bases at J, with 9 bases between the two ends. The CDR3 runs 12 residues. As DNA, the CDR3 is TGTGCCAGCAATTCTAGAGACAATGAGCAGTTCTTC. Translation gives CASNSRDNEQFF.